The 10 T cell receptor beta chains given below trace back to one sample, sequenced in a study of vaccination effects on CD4 cells after COVID-19. Their antigens are not known. Scientists isolated CD4+ T cells after an approximately 10-day culture period ended. Produced via immunoSEQ multiplex PCR; TCRdb's table is partial and in-frame only. This table holds roughly 48,000 clones, 55% to 75% found once. Source: CD4+ T cells from PBMCs cultured without peptide, taken before COVID-19 vaccination. These receptors were obtained from a human donor who received a COVID-19 vaccine.

This sequence joins TRBV11-2 and TRBJ2-7, with 11 positions matching TRBD2. The germline CDR1 and CDR2 sequences are SGHAT and FQNNGV. The CDR3 contains 19 residues. V gave up 2 bases and J gave up 3 bases; unmatched junction bases: 15. The CDR3 region is CASSLIAGGTSGGFYEQYF. The DNA for the CDR3 is TGTGCCAGCAGCTTAATCGCGGGGGGGACTAGCGGAGGATTCTACGAGCAGTACTTC. Full variable domain (remainder filled in from reference TRBV11-2 and TRBJ2-7): EAGVAQSPRYKIIEKRQSVAFWCNPISGHATLYWYQQILGQGPKLLIQFQNNGVVDDSQLPKDRFSAERLKGVDSTLKIQPAKLEDSAVYLCASSLIAGGTSGGFYEQYFGPGTRLTVT.

This clone was picked up a small number of times. The rearrangement joins TRBV6-1 to TRBJ2-7, with a possible D match to TRBD2 (6 bases). Between the trimmed V and J ends, which lost 4 bases and 2 bases, there was a span of 18 bases. The CDR3 runs 16 residues. Per germline, CDR1 MNHNS and CDR2 SASEGT. The CDR3 here is CASSVLLGGGPYEQYF. The CDR3 bases are TGTGCCAGCAGTGTCCTCCTTGGGGGAGGTCCCTACGAGCAGTACTTC.

J is TRBJ1-2 and V is TRBV14; D not certain. The CDR3 consists of 12 residues. CDR1 and CDR2 from the germline V gene are SGHDN and FVKESK. Trimming left V 1 base short and J 6 bases short, with 6 bases between. CDR3 nucleotide sequence: TGTGCCAGCAGCCAAGGGGTCGATGGCTACACCTTC. Translation: CASSQGVDGYTF.

The V gene is TRBV19, the J gene TRBJ1-3; D ambiguous. Trimming left V 10 bases short and J 7 bases short, with 20 bases between. CDR1 LNHDA and CDR2 SQIVND come from the germline V gene (reference sequence). The CDR3 loop spans 14 amino acids. CDR3 nucleotides: TGTGCCACCCAAAAGGACCCGGGCAGGAACACCATATATTTT. This encodes CATQKDPGRNTIYF.

The chain uses TRBV6-5 and TRBJ2-2; D may match TRBD1 or TRBD2 (5 bases each). Germline-derived CDR1 and CDR2 are MNHEY and SVGAGI. The CDR3 covers 14 residues. The ends were cut back, 7 bases at V and 0 bases at J, with 9 bases in the middle. This chain's CDR3 is CASNQGANTGELFF. The CDR3 nucleotides read TGTGCCAGCAATCAGGGAGCGAACACCGGGGAGCTGTTTTTT.

CDR3 coding DNA: TGTGCCAGCAGCTTTCCCAGCGGAGGGGAGCTGTTTTTT. Translated: CASSFPSGGELFF. The chain combines TRBV5-6 with TRBJ2-2, with a weak D call TRBD2 (5 bases). The CDR3 totals 13 residues. V dropped 2 bases and J dropped 8 bases, with 10 bases sitting between them. CDR1 and CDR2 from the germline V gene are SGHDT and YYEEEE.

The J gene is TRBJ2-7, the V gene TRBV28; 11 bases are shared with TRBD2. Germline lookup yields CDR1 MDHEN and CDR2 SYDVKM. The CDR3 contains 12 residues. The CDR3 protein is CRVAGGANEQYF. CDR3 nucleotide sequence: TGTCGTGTAGCGGGAGGGGCCAACGAGCAGTACTTC.

This clone came up a few times. The CDR3 sequence is CAWGGFLSDTQYF. CDR3 nucleotides: TGTGCCTGGGGAGGGTTTCTGTCAGATACGCAGTATTTT. The rearrangement uses TRBV30 and TRBJ2-3, with D tentatively TRBD2 (6 bases). Trimming took 5 bases from V and 4 from J, leaving 13 bases between them. Germline values: CDR1 GTSNPN, CDR2 SVGIG (reference sequence). This CDR3 is 13 amino acids long.

Written as DNA, the CDR3 is TGTGCCAGCACCCCGGGACAGGCCTACGAGCAGTACTTC. Translating gives CASTPGQAYEQYF. The genes are TRBV6-5 and TRBJ2-7, with TRBD1 matching over 8 bases. Germline-derived CDR1 and CDR2 are MNHEY and SVGAGI. The CDR3 contains 13 residues. V shed 7 bases and J 2 bases; nucleotides not matched to a gene: 4.

This sequence joins TRBV15 and TRBJ2-7, with 8 nucleotides matching TRBD2. V dropped 3 bases and J dropped 3; count of bases not matched to a gene: 1. The CDR3 contains 13 residues. Germline values: CDR1 LNHNV, CDR2 YYDKDF (reference sequence). CDR3 coding DNA: TGTGCCACCAGCAGGGGACTAGTCTACGAGCAGTACTTC. This sequence encodes CATSRGLVYEQYF.